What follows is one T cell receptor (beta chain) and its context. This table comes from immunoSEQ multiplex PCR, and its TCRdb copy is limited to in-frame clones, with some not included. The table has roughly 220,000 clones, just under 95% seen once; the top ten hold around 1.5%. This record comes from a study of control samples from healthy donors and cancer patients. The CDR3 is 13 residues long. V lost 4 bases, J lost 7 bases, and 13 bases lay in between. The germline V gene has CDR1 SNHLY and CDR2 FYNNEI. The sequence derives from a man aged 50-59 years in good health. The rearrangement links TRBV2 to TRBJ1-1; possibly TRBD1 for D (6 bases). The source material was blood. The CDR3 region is CASSVGTFVEAFF. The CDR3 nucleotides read TGTGCCAGCAGTGTTGGGACATTTGTTGAAGCTTTCTTT.